This T cell receptor beta chain was identified in a study of CD8 T cells in ankylosing spondylitis. This clonotype occurred many times. The antigen remains unidentified. This CDR3 is built from 15 residues. Germline V gives CDR1 SGHTA, CDR2 FQGNSA. Deletions cut 5 bases from V and 4 bases from J, with 17 bases between. Study-wide results and limits: A TCR beta motif made of fewer than ten highly homologous variants seemed typical of ankylosing spondylitis blood. Some motif variants had been reported before (in reactive arthritis synovial fluid and blood). Disease-linked clones bore a CD8+ phenotype, appearing relatively rarely in peripheral blood. Clones tied to disease were said to be significantly enriched in matched ankylosing spondylitis synovial fluid.

TCRdb re-called the 5' RACE reads with MiXCR, one entry per CDR3 protein. This table has a few hundred thousand distinct CDR3 sequences, 10% appearing once. The sequencing input was blood, either unsorted or a sorted T cell fraction (not recorded which). V is TRBV7-2 and J is TRBJ1-2, with a possible D match to TRBD1 (6 bases). The receptor was isolated from a male donor with ankylosing spondylitis or in good health (not recorded which). CDR3 loop: CASSLDRGSAYGYTF. Here the CDR3 DNA reads TGTGCCAGCAGCCTGGACAGAGGGAGCGCCTATGGCTACACCTTC.